This T cell receptor beta chain is drawn from a study of T cell responses to AZD1222 COVID-19 vaccine. This clone appeared a single time. The antigen is unknown. Data came from immunoSEQ multiplex PCR; TCRdb stores just in-frame clones and leaves some out. The sample carries 93,000 or so clones, 88% recorded once. The study's findings and limits: Seropositive status at baseline applied to only 6 or 7 AZD1222 recipients.

The CDR3 sequence is 15 residues long. Trimming removed 1 base at V and 5 bases at J, with 15 bases between. Germline values: CDR1 SGHTA, CDR2 FQGNSA. This TCR came from an adult in good health. The rearrangement uses TRBV7-2 and TRBJ2-7; D is tentatively TRBD1 or TRBD2 (5 bases each). Sequences were derived from peripheral blood, sampled on day 0 of AZD1222 vaccination. CDR3 sequence: CASSLVGGFYDEQYF. CDR3 DNA: TGTGCCAGCAGCTTAGTTGGGGGTTTCTACGACGAGCAGTACTTC.